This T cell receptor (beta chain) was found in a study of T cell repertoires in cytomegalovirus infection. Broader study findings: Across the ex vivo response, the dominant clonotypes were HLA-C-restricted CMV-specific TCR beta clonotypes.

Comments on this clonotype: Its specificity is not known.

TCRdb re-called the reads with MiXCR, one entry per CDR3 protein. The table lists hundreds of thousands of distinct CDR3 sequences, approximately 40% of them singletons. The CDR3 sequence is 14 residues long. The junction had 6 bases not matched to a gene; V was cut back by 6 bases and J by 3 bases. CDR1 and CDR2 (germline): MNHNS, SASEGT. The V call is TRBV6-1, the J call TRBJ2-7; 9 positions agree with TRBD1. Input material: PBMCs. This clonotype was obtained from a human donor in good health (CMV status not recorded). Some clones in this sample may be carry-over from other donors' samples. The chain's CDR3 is CASRWTGEHYEQYF. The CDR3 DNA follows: TGTGCCAGCAGGTGGACAGGGGAACACTACGAGCAGTACTTC.